This T cell receptor beta chain was documented in a study of blood T cell repertoires in COVID-19 (dated by TCRdb to between 2020 and 2021). Concerning the study at large: The collaborator samples originated in the United States, Italy and Spain and spanned the acute and convalescent phases of COVID-19. Where HLA class I and class II types were available, the types were taken from metadata supplied by the sample provider, not from assay-based typing. Deeply sampled blood TCRbeta repertoires from subjects exposed to, actively infected with, or recovered from COVID-19 were included in the dataset. Samples came from the ongoing ImmuneRACE study (first 160 participants) plus 1,254 subjects from 6 global collaborators. The repertoires were made available in a free public database intended to serve as a resource for research on the immune response to SARS-CoV-2. A de-identified subject ID, COVID-19 status, age in years and sex were almost always included in the sample metadata. The prospective study material was composed of cDNA or gDNA derived from T cells, B-cell-depleted T cells, or PBMCs. Overall study results and their limits: The quantity of clinical and demographic metadata differed by source and by participant and was supplied without curation.

Participants in the prospective study were aged roughly 18 to 100 years, lived in under 30 United States geographic areas, and enrolled through a virtual design. Cohort assignment in the prospective study relied on participant-reported clinical history from a screening survey and a study questionnaire. Recovered participants in ImmuneRACE Cohort 3 were defined by two consecutive negative NP/OP PCR tests, clearance by a healthcare professional, or resolution of symptoms. In the prospective study, whole blood, serum and a nasopharyngeal or oropharyngeal swab were collected from each participant by mobile phlebotomists. Participants in the prospective study had the option to provide additional blood draws and questionnaires over a roughly 2-month period. Before DNA extraction, prospective study blood samples were shipped either frozen or at room temperature. The immunoSEQ Assay, a bias-controlled multiplex PCR, was used to amplify TCRbeta CDR3 regions from genomic DNA. The original pipeline was this. The number of nucleated cells in each sample was estimated from the amplification of reference gene primers within the assay. To quantify the absolute abundance of each unique TCRbeta CDR3 rearrangement, sequence reads were collapsed and filtered. Productive Simpson clonality was computed per sample as the square root of Simpson's diversity index over productive rearrangements. Here the immuneACCESS table is served through TCRdb, limited to in-frame sequences with V and J called. Missing clones are a known gap in these copies; in checked studies unresolved V genes cover under half, and the rest lacks a known reason. That table supplies the V and J calls and clone size; D and trimming were determined from the DNA. Recorded for this sample are roughly 250,000 clones; approximately 85% of them occurred a single time. The ten biggest clones cover 3.5% to 4.5% of the sample.

The CDR3 contains 15 residues, cysteine and phenylalanine counted. Of all the DNA, just the CDR3 is kept, 45 bases in frame from base 1. The V end gives up 0 bases and the J end 0 bases, leaving 4 bases in the junction not matched to a gene. CDR1 and CDR2 (GTSNPN, SVGIG) derive from the germline V gene (reference sequence). A word on this clone: The antigen it binds to is not known. One base away there is no much larger clone; base qualities are not given.

The specimen was PBMCs or T cells enriched from blood (not recorded which). The chain is made from TRBV30 and TRBJ2-7; a stretch of 8 junction bases matches TRBD2. The receptor's source is a woman in her twenties or thirties who had recovered from COVID-19. The CDR3 in this case is CAWSVLGTSSYEQYF. DNA sequence: TGTGCCTGGAGTGTACTAGGGACTAGCTCCTACGAGCAGTACTTC. The full variable domain, completed from the reference TRBV30 and TRBJ2-7 proteins outside the CDR3, reads SQTIHQWPATLVQPVGSPLSLECTVEGTSNPNLYWYRQAAGRGLQLLFYSVGIGQISSEVPQNLSASRPQDRQFILSSKKLLLSDSGFYLCAWSVLGTSSYEQYFGPGTRLTVT.